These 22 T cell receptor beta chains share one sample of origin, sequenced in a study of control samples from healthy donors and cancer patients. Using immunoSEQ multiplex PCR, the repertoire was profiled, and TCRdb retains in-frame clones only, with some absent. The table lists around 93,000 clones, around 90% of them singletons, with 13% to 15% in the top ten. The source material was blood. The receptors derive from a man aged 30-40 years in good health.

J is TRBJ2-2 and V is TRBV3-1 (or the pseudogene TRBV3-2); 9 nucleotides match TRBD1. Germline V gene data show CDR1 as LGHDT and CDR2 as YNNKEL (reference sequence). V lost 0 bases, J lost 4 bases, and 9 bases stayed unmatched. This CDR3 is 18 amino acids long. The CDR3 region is CASSQDFNRDRVTGELFF. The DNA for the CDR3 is TGTGCCAGCAGCCAAGATTTTAATCGGGACAGGGTCACCGGGGAGCTGTTTTTT.

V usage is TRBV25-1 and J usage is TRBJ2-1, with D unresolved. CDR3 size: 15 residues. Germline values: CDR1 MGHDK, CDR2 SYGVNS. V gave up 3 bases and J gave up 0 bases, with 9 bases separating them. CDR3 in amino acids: CASSDVGLSYNEQFF. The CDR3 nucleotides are TGTGCCAGCAGTGACGTGGGTCTCTCCTACAATGAGCAGTTCTTC.

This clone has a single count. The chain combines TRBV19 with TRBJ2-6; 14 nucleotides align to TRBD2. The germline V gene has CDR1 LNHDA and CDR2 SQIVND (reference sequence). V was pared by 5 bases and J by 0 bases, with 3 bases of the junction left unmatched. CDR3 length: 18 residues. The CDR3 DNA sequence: TGTGCCAGTAGTTGGACTAGCGGGAGGATCTCTGGGGCCAACGTCCTGACTTTC. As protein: CASSWTSGRISGANVLTF. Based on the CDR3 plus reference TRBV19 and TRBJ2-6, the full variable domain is DGGITQSPKYLFRKEGQNVTLSCEQNLNHDAMYWYRQDPGQGLRLIYYSQIVNDFQKGDIAEGYSVSREKKESFPLTVTSAQKNPTAFYLCASSWTSGRISGANVLTFGAGSRLTVL.

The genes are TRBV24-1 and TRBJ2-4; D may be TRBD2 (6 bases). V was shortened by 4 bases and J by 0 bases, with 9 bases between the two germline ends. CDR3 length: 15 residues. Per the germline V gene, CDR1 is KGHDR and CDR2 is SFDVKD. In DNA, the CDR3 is TGTGCCACCAGTGAAGGAGGGTTAGCCAAAAACATTCAGTACTTC. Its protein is CATSEGGLAKNIQYF.

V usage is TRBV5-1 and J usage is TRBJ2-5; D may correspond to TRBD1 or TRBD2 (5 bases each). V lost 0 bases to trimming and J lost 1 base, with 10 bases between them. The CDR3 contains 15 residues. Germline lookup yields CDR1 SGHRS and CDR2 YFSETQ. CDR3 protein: CASSLVFGAQETQYF. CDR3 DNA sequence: TGCGCCAGCAGCTTGGTGTTCGGGGCCCAAGAGACCCAGTACTTC.

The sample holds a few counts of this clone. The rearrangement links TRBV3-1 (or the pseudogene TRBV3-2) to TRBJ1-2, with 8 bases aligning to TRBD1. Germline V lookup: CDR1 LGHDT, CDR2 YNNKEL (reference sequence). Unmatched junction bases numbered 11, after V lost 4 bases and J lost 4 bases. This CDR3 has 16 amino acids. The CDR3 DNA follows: TGTGCCAGCAGCCGAAACCTCAGGGGGCTCGGCTATGGCTACACCTTC. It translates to CASSRNLRGLGYGYTF.

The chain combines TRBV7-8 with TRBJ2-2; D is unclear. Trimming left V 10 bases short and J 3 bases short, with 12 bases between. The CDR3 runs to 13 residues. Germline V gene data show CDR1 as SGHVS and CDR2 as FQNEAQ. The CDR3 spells CATTQWHTGELFF. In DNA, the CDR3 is TGTGCCACTACCCAATGGCACACCGGGGAGCTGTTTTTT.

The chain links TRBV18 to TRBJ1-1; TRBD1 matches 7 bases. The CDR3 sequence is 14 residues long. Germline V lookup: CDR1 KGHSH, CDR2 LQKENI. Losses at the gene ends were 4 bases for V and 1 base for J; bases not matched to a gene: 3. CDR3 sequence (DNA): TGTGCCAGCTCACAACAGGGGACGAACACTGAAGCTTTCTTT. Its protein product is CASSQQGTNTEAFF.

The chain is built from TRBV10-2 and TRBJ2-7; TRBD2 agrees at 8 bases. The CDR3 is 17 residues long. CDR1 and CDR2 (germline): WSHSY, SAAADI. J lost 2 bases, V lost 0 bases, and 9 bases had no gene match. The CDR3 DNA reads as TGCGCCAGCAGTGAGTCGAGGCGGAGCGGGAGAACCTACGAGCAGTACTTC. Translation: CASSESRRSGRTYEQYF.

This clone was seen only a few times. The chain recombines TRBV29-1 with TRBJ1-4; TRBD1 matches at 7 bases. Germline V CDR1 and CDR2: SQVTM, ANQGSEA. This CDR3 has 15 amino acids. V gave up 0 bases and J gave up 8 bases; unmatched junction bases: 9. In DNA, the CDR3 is TGCAGCGTTGAAGACCAACAGGGGATCGGGGAAAAACTGTTTTTT. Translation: CSVEDQQGIGEKLFF.

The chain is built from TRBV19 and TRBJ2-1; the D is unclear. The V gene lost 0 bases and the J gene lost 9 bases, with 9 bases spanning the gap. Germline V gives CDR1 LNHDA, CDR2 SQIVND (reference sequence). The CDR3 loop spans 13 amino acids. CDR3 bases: TGTGCCAGTAGTATAGAAGCCGGGTCTGAGCAGTTCTTC. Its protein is CASSIEAGSEQFF. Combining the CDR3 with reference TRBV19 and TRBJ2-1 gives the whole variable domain DGGITQSPKYLFRKEGQNVTLSCEQNLNHDAMYWYRQDPGQGLRLIYYSQIVNDFQKGDIAEGYSVSREKKESFPLTVTSAQKNPTAFYLCASSIEAGSEQFFGPGTRLTVL.

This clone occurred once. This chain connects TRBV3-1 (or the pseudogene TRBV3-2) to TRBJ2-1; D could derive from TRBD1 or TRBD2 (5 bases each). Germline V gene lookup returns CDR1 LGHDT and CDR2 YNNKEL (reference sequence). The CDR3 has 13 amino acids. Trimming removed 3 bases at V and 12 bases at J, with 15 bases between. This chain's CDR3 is CASSQGTPSPQFF. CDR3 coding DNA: TGTGCCAGCAGCCAGGGGACGCCCTCCCCGCAGTTCTTC.

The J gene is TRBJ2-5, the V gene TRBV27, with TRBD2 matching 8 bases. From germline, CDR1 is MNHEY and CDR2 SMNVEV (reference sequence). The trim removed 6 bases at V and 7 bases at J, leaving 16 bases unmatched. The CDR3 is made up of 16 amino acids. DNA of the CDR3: TGTGCCAGCAGCAAGAAAAGACCGGGACTAGTCGCGACCCAGTACTTC. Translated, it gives CASSKKRPGLVATQYF.

The CDR3 nucleotides are TGTGCCAGCACCCACACCGGGACAGGGGATCCTTACGAGCAGTACTTC. This encodes CASTHTGTGDPYEQYF. The chain combines TRBV5-6 with TRBJ2-7; TRBD1 matches at 10 bases. Germline CDR1 SGHDT, CDR2 YYEEEE. This CDR3 contains 16 residues. The V segment lost 6 bases and the J segment 4 bases; nucleotides outside the gene matches: 13. The whole variable domain, remainder taken from reference TRBV5-6 and TRBJ2-7, is DAGVTQSPTHLIKTRGQQVTLRCSPKSGHDTVSWYQQALGQGPQFIFQYYEEEERQRGNFPDRFSGHQFPNYSSELNVNALLLGDSALYLCASTHTGTGDPYEQYFGPGTRLTVT.

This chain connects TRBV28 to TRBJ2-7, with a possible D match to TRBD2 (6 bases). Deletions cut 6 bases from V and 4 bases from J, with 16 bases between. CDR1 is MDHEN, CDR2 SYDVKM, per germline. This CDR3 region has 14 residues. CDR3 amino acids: CASSPSGRLYEQYF. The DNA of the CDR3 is TGTGCCAGCAGCCCGTCGGGGAGGTTGTACGAGCAGTACTTC.

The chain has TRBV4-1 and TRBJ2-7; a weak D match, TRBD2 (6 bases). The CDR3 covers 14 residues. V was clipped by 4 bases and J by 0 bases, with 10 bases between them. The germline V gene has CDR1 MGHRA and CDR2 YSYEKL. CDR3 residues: CASSPAGSSYEQYF. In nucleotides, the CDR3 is TGCGCCAGCAGCCCGGCGGGGAGCTCCTACGAGCAGTACTTC.

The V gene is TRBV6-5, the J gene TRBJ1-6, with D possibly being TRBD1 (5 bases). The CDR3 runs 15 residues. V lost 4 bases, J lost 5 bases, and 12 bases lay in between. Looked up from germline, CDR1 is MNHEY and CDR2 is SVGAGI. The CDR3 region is CASSLAGTDNSPLHF. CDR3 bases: TGTGCCAGCAGTTTAGCCGGGACGGATAATTCACCCCTCCACTTT.

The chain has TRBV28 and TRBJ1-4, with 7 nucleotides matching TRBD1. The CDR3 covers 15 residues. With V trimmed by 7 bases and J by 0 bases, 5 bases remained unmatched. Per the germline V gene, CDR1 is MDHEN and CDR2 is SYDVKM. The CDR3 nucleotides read TGTGCCAGCACCAGAGGACAGGCAACTAATGAAAAACTGTTTTTT. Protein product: CASTRGQATNEKLFF.

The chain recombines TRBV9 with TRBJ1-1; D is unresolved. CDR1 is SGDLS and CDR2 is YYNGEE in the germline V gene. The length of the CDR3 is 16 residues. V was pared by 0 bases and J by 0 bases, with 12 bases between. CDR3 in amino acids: CASSVDDRWMNTEAFF. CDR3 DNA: TGTGCCAGCAGCGTAGATGATAGATGGATGAACACTGAAGCTTTCTTT. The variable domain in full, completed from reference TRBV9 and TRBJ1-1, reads DSGVTQTPKHLITATGQRVTLRCSPRSGDLSVYWYQQSLDQGLQFLIQYYNGEERAKGNILERFSAQQFPDLHSELNLSSLELGDSALYFCASSVDDRWMNTEAFFGQGTRLTVV.

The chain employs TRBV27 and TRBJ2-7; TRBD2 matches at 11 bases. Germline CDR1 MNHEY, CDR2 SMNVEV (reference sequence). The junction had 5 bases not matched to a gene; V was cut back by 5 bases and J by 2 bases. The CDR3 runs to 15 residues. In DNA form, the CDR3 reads TGTGCCAGCAGTCCGAGACTAGCGGGGCCCTACGAGCAGTACTTC. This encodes CASSPRLAGPYEQYF.

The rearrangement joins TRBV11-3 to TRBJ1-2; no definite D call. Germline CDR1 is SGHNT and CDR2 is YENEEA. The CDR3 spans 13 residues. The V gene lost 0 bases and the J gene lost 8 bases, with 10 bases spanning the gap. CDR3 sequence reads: CASSLDVRLGYTF. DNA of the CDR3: TGTGCCAGCAGCTTAGACGTCAGACTGGGCTACACCTTC.

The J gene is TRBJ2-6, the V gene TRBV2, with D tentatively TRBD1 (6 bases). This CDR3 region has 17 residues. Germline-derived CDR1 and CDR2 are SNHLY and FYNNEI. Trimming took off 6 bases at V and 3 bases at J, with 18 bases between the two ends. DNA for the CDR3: TGTGCCAGCAGAACGACAGGATACTCTGTTGGGGCCAACGTCCTGACTTTC. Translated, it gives CASRTTGYSVGANVLTF. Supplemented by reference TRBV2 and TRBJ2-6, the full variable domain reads EPEVTQTPSHQVTQMGQEVILRCVPISNHLYFYWYRQILGQKVEFLVSFYNNEISEKSEIFDDQFSVERPDGSNFTLKIRSTKLEDSAMYFCASRTTGYSVGANVLTFGAGSRLTVL.